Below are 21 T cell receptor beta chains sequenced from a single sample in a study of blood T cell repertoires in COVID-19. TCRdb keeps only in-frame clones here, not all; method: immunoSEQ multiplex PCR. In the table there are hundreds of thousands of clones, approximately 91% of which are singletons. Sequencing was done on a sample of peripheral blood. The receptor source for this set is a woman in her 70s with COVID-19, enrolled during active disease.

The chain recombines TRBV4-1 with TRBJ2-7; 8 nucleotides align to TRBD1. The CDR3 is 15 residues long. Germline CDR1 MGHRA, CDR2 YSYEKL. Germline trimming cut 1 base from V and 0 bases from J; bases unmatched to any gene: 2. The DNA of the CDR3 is TGCGCCAGCAGCCAAGGGGACAGGAGCTCCTACGAGCAGTACTTC. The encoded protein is CASSQGDRSSYEQYF.

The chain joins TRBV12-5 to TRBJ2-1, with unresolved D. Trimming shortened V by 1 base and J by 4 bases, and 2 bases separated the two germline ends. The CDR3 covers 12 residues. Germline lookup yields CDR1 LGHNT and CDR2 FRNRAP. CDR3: CASGLAYNEQFF. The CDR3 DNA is TGTGCTAGTGGTTTGGCTTACAATGAGCAGTTCTTC. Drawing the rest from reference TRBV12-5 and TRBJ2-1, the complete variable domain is DARVTQTPRHKVTEMGQEVTMRCQPILGHNTVFWYRQTMMQGLELLAYFRNRAPLDDSGMPKDRFSAEMPDATLATLKIQPSEPRDSAVYFCASGLAYNEQFFGPGTRLTVL.

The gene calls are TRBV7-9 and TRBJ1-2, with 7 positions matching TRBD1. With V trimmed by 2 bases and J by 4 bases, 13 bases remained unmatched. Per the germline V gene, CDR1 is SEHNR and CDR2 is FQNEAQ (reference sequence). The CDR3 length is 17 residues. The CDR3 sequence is CASSLNSETGLSYGYTF. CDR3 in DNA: TGTGCCAGCAGCTTAAATTCGGAGACAGGGTTGAGCTATGGCTACACCTTC.

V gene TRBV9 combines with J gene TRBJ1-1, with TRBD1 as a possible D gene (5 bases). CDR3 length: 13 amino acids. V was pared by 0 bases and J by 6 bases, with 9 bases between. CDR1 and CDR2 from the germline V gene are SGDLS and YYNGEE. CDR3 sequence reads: CASSVAGGAEAFF. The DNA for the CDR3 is TGTGCCAGCAGCGTAGCCGGGGGGGCTGAAGCTTTCTTT.

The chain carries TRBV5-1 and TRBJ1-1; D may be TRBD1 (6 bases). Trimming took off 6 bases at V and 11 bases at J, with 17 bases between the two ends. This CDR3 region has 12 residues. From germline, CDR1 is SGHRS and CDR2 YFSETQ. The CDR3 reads CASTDLRGLAFF. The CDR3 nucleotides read TGCGCCAGCACCGATTTGAGGGGGTTGGCTTTCTTT. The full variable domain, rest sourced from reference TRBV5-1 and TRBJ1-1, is KAGVTQTPRYLIKTRGQQVTLSCSPISGHRSVSWYQQTPGQGLQFLFEYFSETQRNKGNFPGRFSGRQFSNSRSEMNVSTLELGDSALYLCASTDLRGLAFFGQGTRLTVV.

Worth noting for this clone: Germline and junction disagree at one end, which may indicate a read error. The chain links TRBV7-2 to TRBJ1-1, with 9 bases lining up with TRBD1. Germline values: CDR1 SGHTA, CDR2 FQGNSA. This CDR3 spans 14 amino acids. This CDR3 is CASGLTGGRTEAFF. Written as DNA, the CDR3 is TGTGCCAGCGGCTTAACAGGGGGCAGAACTGAAGCTTTCTTT.

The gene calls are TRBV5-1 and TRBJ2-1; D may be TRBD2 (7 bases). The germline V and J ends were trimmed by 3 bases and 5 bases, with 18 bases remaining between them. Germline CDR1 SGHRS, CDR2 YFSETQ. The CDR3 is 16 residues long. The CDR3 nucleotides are TGCGCCAGCAGCTCCGCGCGCGGGGGCCTCGACAATGAGCAGTTCTTC. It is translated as CASSSARGGLDNEQFF.

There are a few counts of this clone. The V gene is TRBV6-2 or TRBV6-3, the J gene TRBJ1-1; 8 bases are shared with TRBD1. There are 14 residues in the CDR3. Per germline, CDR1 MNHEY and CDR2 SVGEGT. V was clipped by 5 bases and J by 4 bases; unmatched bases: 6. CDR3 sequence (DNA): TGTGCCAGCAGTGCGGGACAGGAGCGCACTGAAGCTTTCTTT. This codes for CASSAGQERTEAFF.

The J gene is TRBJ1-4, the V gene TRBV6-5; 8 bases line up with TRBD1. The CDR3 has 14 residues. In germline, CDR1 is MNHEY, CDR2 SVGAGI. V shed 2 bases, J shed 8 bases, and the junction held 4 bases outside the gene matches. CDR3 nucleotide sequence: TGTGCCAGCAGTTACGGACAGGGAGGAGAAAAACTGTTTTTT. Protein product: CASSYGQGGEKLFF.

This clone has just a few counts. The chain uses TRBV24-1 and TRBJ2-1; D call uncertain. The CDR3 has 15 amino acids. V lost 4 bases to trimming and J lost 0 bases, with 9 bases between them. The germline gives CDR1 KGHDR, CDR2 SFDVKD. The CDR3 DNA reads TGTGCCACCAGTGACACAGAGAGCTCCTACAATGAGCAGTTCTTC. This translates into CATSDTESSYNEQFF.

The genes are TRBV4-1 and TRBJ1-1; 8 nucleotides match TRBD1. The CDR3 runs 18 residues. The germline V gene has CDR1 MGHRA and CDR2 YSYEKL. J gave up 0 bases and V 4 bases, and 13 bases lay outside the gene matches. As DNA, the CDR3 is TGCGCCAGCAGCCCCCCCAAAGCCAGGGGGCGCATGAACACTGAAGCTTTCTTT. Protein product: CASSPPKARGRMNTEAFF.

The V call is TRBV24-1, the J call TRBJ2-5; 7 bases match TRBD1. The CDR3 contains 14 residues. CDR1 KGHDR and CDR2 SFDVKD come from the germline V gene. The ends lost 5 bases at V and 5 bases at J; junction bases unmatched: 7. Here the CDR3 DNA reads TGTGCCACCAGTGTCACAGGGGAGTCGGAGACCCAGTACTTC. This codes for CATSVTGESETQYF.

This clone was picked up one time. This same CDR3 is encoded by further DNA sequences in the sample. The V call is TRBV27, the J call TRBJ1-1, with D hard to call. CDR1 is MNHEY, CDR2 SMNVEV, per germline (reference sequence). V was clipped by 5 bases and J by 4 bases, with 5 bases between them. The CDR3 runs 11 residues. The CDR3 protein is CASSRGTEAFF. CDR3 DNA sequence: TGTGCCAGCAGTAGAGGCACTGAAGCTTTCTTT.

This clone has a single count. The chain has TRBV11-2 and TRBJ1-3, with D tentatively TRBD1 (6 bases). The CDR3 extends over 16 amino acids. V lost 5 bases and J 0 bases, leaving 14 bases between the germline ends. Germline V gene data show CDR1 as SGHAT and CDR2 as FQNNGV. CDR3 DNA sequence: TGTGCCAGCAGCCCCCTGACAGGAATCTCTGGAAACACCATATATTTT. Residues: CASSPLTGISGNTIYF.

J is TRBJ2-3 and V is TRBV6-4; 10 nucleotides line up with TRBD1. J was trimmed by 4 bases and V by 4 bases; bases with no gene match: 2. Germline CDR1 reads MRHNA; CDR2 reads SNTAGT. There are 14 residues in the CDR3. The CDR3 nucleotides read TGTGCCAGCAGTGCAGGACAGGGGGCAGATACGCAGTATTTT. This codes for CASSAGQGADTQYF.

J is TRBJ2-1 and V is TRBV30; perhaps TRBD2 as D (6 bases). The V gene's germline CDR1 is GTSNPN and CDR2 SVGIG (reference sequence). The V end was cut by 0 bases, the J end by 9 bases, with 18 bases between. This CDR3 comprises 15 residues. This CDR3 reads CAWSVLGVEEGEQFF. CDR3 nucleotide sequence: TGTGCCTGGAGTGTACTAGGAGTCGAGGAGGGTGAGCAGTTCTTC. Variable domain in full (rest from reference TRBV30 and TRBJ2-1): SQTIHQWPATLVQPVGSPLSLECTVEGTSNPNLYWYRQAAGRGLQLLFYSVGIGQISSEVPQNLSASRPQDRQFILSSKKLLLSDSGFYLCAWSVLGVEEGEQFFGPGTRLTVL.

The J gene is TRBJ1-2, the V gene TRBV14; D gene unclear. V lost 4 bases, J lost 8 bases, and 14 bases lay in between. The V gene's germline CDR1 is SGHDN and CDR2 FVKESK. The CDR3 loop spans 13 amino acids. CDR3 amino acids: CASSPQRAQGYTF. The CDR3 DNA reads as TGTGCCAGCAGCCCCCAGAGGGCGCAGGGCTACACCTTC.

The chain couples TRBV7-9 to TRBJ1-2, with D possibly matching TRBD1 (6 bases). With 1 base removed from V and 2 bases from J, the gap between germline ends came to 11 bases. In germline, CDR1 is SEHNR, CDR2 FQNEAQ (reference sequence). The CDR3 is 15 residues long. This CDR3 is CASSLVGTGNYGYTF. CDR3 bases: TGTGCCAGCAGCTTAGTCGGTACAGGGAACTATGGCTACACCTTC. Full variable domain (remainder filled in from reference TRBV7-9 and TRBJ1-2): DTGVSQNPRHKITKRGQNVTFRCDPISEHNRLYWYRQTLGQGPEFLTYFQNEAQLEKSRLLSDRFSAERPKGSFSTLEIQRTEQGDSAMYLCASSLVGTGNYGYTFGSGTRLTVV.

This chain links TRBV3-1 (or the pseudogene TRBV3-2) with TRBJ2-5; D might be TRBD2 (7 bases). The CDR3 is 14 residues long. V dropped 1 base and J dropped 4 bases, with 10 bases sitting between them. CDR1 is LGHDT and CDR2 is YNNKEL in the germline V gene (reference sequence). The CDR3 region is CASSQAGGGETQYF. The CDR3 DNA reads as TGTGCCAGCAGCCAAGCGGGGGGCGGAGAGACCCAGTACTTC.

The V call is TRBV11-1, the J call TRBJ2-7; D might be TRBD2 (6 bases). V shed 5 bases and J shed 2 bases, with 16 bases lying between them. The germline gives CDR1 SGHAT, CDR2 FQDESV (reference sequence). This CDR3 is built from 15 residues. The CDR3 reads CASSHRDSRTYEQYF. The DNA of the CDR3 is TGTGCCAGCAGCCACCGGGACTCGAGGACCTACGAGCAGTACTTC.

The chain's CDR3 is CASSTGTGWLRGYTF. CDR3 DNA: TGTGCCAGCAGTACAGGGACAGGGTGGCTAAGGGGCTACACCTTC. The gene calls are TRBV27 and TRBJ1-2, with TRBD1 matching over 9 bases. The trim removed 5 bases at V and 8 bases at J, leaving 12 bases unmatched. This CDR3 has 15 residues. Germline CDR1 reads MNHEY; CDR2 reads SMNVEV (reference sequence).